This TCR beta chain was found in a study of blood T cells in healthy people across ages. Overall study findings and caveats: Both naive CD4+ cell counts and diversity were greater in long-lived donors than in aged donors. Naive T cell percentage showed a strong correlation with TCR beta diversity.

Concerning this clonotype: Antigen: not known.

The study recruited healthy Caucasian donors from Russia who were aged about 6 to 95. Looked up from germline, CDR1 is SGHAT and CDR2 is FQNNGV. The CDR3 consists of 17 residues. Trimming removed 5 bases from V and 12 bases from J; junction bases left unmatched: 15. PCR was performed a second time for 7 to 11 cycles using a sample-barcoded 5' primer and a J-beta primer mix. Each sample provided no less than 2.5 million CDR3-containing paired-end reads. TCRdb reanalysed the 5' RACE reads using MiXCR and keeps one entry per CDR3 protein. This sample has fewer than 950,000 distinct CDR3 sequences, with around 36% found just once.

What was sequenced was blood. The chain recombines TRBV11-2 with TRBJ2-1, with 14 bases identical to TRBD2. The sequence came from a man aged 18-30 years in good health. CDR3 amino acids: CASSRTSGGPFFSGQFF. CDR3 nucleotide sequence: TGTGCCAGCAGCCGGACTAGCGGGGGGCCCTTCTTCTCTGGGCAGTTCTTC.